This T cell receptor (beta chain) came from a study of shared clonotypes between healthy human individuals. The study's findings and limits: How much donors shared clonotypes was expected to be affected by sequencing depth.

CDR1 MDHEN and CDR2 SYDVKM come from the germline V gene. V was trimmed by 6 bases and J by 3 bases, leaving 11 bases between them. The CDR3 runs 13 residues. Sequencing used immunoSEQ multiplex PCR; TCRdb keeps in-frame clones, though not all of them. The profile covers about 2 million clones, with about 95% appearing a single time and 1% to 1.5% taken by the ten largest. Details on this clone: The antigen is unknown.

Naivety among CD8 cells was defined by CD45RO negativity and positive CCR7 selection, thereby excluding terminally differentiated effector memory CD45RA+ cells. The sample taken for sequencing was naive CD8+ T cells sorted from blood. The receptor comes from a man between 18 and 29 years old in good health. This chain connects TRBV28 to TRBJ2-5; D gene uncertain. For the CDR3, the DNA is TGTGCCAGCAGCGAAACTGGGGAAGAGACCCAGTACTTC. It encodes CASSETGEETQYF.